One and the same sample provided the 10 T cell receptor beta chains below, sequenced in a study of T cells in Graves' hyperthyroidism and ophthalmopathy. Using RNA transcripts as the source, TCR beta CDR3 regions were amplified. The TCR CDR3 first-round RT-PCR relied on the HTBI primer set. One entry per CDR3 protein results from TCRdb running MiXCR on the multiplex PCR reads. Of 530,000 or so distinct CDR3 sequences in the sample, approximately 44% were seen once. The sequenced sample was peripheral blood or thyroid tissue (not recorded which). These receptors were collected from a woman between 18 and 29 years old with Graves' hyperthyroidism.

There are many counts of this clonotype. The rearrangement links TRBV24-1 to TRBJ1-4, with TRBD1 matching 9 bases. The trim removed 5 bases at V and 10 bases at J, leaving 10 bases unmatched. The germline CDR1 and CDR2 sequences are KGHDR and SFDVKD. The CDR3 has 15 residues. The CDR3 DNA follows: TGTGCCACCAGTGGCGGGACAGGGCAATCCGGAAAACTGTTTTTT. Amino acid sequence: CATSGGTGQSGKLFF.

The chain employs TRBV7-2 and TRBJ2-7; 7 nucleotides match TRBD2. Germline CDR1 and CDR2: SGHTA and FQGNSA. CDR3 length equals 16 residues. J gave up 1 base and V 5 bases, and 11 bases lay outside the gene matches. Here the CDR3 reads CASSRELANNSYEQYF. The DNA for the CDR3 is TGTGCCAGCAGCCGCGAACTAGCGAACAATTCCTACGAGCAGTACTTC.

At least ten counts were recorded for this clonotype. V and J are TRBV7-9 and TRBJ1-5, with D perhaps TRBD1 (5 bases). The CDR3 length is 12 residues. Trimming left V 11 bases short and J 2 bases short, with 10 bases between. CDR1 is SEHNR, CDR2 FQNEAQ, per germline (reference sequence). In nucleotides, the CDR3 is TGTGCCGGGCAACAGGGCAATCAGCCCCAGCATTTT. This codes for CAGQQGNQPQHF. The full variable domain, completed using reference TRBV7-9 and TRBJ1-5, is DTGVSQNPRHKITKRGQNVTFRCDPISEHNRLYWYRQTLGQGPEFLTYFQNEAQLEKSRLLSDRFSAERPKGSFSTLEIQRTEQGDSAMYLCAGQQGNQPQHFGDGTRLSIL.

The gene calls are TRBV29-1 and TRBJ1-5, with unresolved D. The CDR3 contains 15 residues. Germline V CDR1 and CDR2: SQVTM, ANQGSEA. CDR3 loop: CRPTGEARYNQPQHF. CDR3 nucleotides: TGCAGGCCCACTGGGGAGGCCAGATACAATCAGCCCCAGCATTTT.

V gene TRBV2 combines with J gene TRBJ2-5, with D maybe TRBD2 (7 bases). The CDR3 consists of 11 residues. CDR1 SNHLY and CDR2 FYNNEI come from the germline V gene. The V and J ends lost 8 bases and 9 bases respectively, with 13 bases between them. In DNA form, the CDR3 reads TGTGCCAGCGGGGCGGGGGCGGCCCAGTACTTC. Amino acids: CASGAGAAQYF.

This clonotype was detected ten times or more. The CDR3 sequence is CASSLASGRGRLADYEQYF. Here the CDR3 DNA reads TGCGCCAGCAGCTTGGCCTCGGGCAGGGGGCGGCTAGCGGACTACGAGCAGTACTTC. V and J are TRBV5-1 and TRBJ2-7; D is possibly TRBD1 (8 bases). The V end lost 0 bases, the J end lost 3 bases, and 25 bases lay between the germline ends. The CDR3 runs to 19 residues. From germline, CDR1 is SGHRS and CDR2 YFSETQ.

This clonotype occurred many times. This sequence joins TRBV2 and TRBJ1-1; possible D gene TRBD1, 5 bases. Trimming left V 2 bases short and J 6 bases short, with 13 bases between. Germline V gives CDR1 SNHLY, CDR2 FYNNEI. The CDR3 extends over 14 amino acids. The CDR3 coding sequence is TGTGCCAGCAGTGAACCTGGGGGGTGGTCTGAAGCTTTCTTT. It is translated as CASSEPGGWSEAFF. Looking up the rest from reference TRBV2 and TRBJ1-1 gives the full variable domain: EPEVTQTPSHQVTQMGQEVILRCVPISNHLYFYWYRQILGQKVEFLVSFYNNEISEKSEIFDDQFSVERPDGSNFTLKIRSTKLEDSAMYFCASSEPGGWSEAFFGQGTRLTVV.

This clonotype was seen a handful of times. The chain has TRBV28 and TRBJ1-2; possibly TRBD1 for D (6 bases). This CDR3 is 14 amino acids long. The germline V and J ends were trimmed by 7 bases and 6 bases, with 18 bases remaining between them. From germline, CDR1 is MDHEN and CDR2 SYDVKM. CDR3 in amino acids: CASTMGYRVDGYTF. The CDR3 bases are TGTGCCAGCACCATGGGGTACAGGGTAGATGGCTACACCTTC.

This clonotype has more than one count but fewer than ten. V usage is TRBV19 and J usage is TRBJ2-7, with 14 bases that match TRBD2. Germline trimming cut 6 bases from V and 1 base from J; bases unmatched to any gene: 8. The CDR3 runs to 17 residues. Germline V gives CDR1 LNHDA, CDR2 SQIVND (reference sequence). The CDR3 sequence: CASRGLAGAKGSYEQYF. The CDR3 DNA reads as TGTGCCAGTAGGGGACTAGCGGGGGCGAAAGGATCCTACGAGCAGTACTTC. The full variable domain, in which reference TRBV19 and TRBJ2-7 provide the parts outside the CDR3, is DGGITQSPKYLFRKEGQNVTLSCEQNLNHDAMYWYRQDPGQGLRLIYYSQIVNDFQKGDIAEGYSVSREKKESFPLTVTSAQKNPTAFYLCASRGLAGAKGSYEQYFGPGTRLTVT.

This clonotype was seen many times. The J gene is TRBJ2-2, the V gene TRBV7-9; D is uncertain. Germline loops: CDR1 SEHNR, CDR2 FQNEAQ (reference sequence). The CDR3 has 13 residues. Between the trimmed V and J ends, which lost 5 bases and 7 bases, there was a span of 11 bases. The CDR3: CASSLEAYGELFF. CDR3 DNA: TGTGCCAGCAGCCTCGAAGCCTACGGGGAGCTGTTTTTT.